Included here is one T cell receptor (beta chain) sequence, with context. This receptor's antigen is unknown. The record has no base qualities; no much larger clone is one base away. From the cysteine through the phenylalanine, the CDR3 covers 14 amino acids. The CDR3 DNA has 42 bases and is translated from base 1. CDR1 and CDR2 are drawn from the germline V gene (reference sequence): LGHDT, YNNKEL. Trimming takes 2 bases from V and 8 bases from J, and the germline ends sit 15 bases apart. TCRbeta CDR3 regions were amplified from genomic DNA by means of the immunoSEQ Assay, a bias-controlled multiplex PCR. Regarding the original processing steps: Nucleated cell counts per sample were estimated from amplification of reference gene primers within the assay. Sequence reads were collapsed and filtered to measure the absolute abundance of every unique TCRbeta CDR3 rearrangement. For each sample, productive Simpson clonality was calculated as the square root of Simpson's diversity index over productive rearrangements. The immuneACCESS repertoire file appears here via TCRdb, limited to in-frame rearrangements. These files lack a portion of the clones; in checked studies, under half of the deficit traces to unresolved V genes, and the cause of the others is not known. The V and J calls and clone size come from that table; D and trimming were worked out from the DNA. Across this sample there are about 39,000 clones, with more than 85% seen only once. Together, the top ten hold roughly 2% of the sample.

Each collaborating institution followed its own protocols to collect whole blood in K2EDTA tubes. For TCRbeta analysis, collaborators shipped samples in one of three forms: frozen whole blood, isolated PBMCs, or DNA extracted from either of those sample types. The data stem from a study of blood T cell repertoires in COVID-19 (dated by TCRdb to the early 2020s). About the study as a whole: Collaborator samples came from the United States, Italy and Spain and covered acute and convalescent phases of COVID-19. The material from the prospective study consisted of cDNA or gDNA derived from T cells, B-cell-depleted T cells, or PBMCs. Subjects who had been exposed to COVID-19, were actively infected with it, or had recovered from it provided the deeply sampled blood TCRbeta repertoires that made up the dataset. Where available, HLA class I and class II types were obtained from metadata supplied by the sample provider rather than from assay-based typing. A freely available public database, intended as a resource for researchers studying the immune response to SARS-CoV-2, is where the repertoires were released. Nearly every sample came with metadata listing a de-identified subject ID, COVID-19 status, age in years and sex. Samples were obtained from the ongoing ImmuneRACE study (first 160 participants) and from over a thousand subjects provided by 6 global collaborators.

General study outcomes and caveats: The quantity of clinical and demographic metadata differed by source and by participant and was supplied without curation.

What was sequenced was peripheral blood. The chain links TRBV3-1 (or the pseudogene TRBV3-2) with TRBJ1-2, and perhaps TRBD1 as D gene, on 6 matching bases. The origin of this receptor is a man in his forties or fifties with active COVID-19. The CDR3: CASSQKAGARGYTF. The DNA reads TGTGCCAGCAGCCAAAAAGCAGGGGCGAGGGGCTACACCTTC.